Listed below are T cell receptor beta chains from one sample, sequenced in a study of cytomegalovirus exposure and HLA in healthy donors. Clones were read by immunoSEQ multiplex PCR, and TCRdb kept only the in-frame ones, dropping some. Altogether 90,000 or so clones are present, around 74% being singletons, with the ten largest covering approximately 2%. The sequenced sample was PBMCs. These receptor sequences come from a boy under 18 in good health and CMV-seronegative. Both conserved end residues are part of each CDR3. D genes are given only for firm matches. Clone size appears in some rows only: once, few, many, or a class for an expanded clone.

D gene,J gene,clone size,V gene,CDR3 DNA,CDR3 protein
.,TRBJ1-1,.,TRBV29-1,TGCAGCGTGGGGGGGGACAAGAACACTGAAGCTTTCTTT,CSVGGDKNTEAFF
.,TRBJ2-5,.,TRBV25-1,TGTGCCAGCAGTGATCAGGTCAGACACCAAGAGACCCAGTACTTC,CASSDQVRHQETQYF
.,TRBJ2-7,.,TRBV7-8,TGTGCCAGCAGCTTAGCTCAGGGCCTCAGCGAGCAGTACTTC,CASSLAQGLSEQYF
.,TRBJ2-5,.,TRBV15,TGTGCCACCACCTTAGCCGGACTAGGGGGAGAGACCCAGTACTTC,CATTLAGLGGETQYF
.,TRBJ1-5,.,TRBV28,TGTGCCAGCTCGGATCTAGGTGGTCAGCCCCAGCATTTT,CASSDLGGQPQHF
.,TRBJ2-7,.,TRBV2,TGTGCCAGCAGTTCACAGGGATACGAGCAGTACTTC,CASSSQGYEQYF
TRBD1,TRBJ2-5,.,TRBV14,TGTGCCAGCAGCCCACTGGGACAGGGGGAGACCCAGTACTTC,CASSPLGQGETQYF
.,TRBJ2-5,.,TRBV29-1,TGCAGCGTTGATTACGGGGGGCTTGGAGAGACCCAGTACTTC,CSVDYGGLGETQYF
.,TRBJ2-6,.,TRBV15,TGTGCCACCAGCAGAGATCGAGAAACTGGGGCCAACGTCCTGACTTTC,CATSRDRETGANVLTF
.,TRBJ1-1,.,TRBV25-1,TGTGCCAGCAGTCGGGGGGGTTGGACTGAAGCTTTCTTT,CASSRGGWTEAFF
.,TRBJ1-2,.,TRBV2,TGTGCCATCCTCAGACCCGGGGACCACAGCGGGGGCTACACCTTC,CAILRPGDHSGGYTF
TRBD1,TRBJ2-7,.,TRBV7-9,TGTGCCAGCAGCTGGACAGGGTTCTACGAGCAGTACTTC,CASSWTGFYEQYF
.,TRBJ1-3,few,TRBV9,TGTGCCAGCAGCGACAGAAACACCATATATTTT,CASSDRNTIYF
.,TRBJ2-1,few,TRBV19,TGTGCCAGTAGTATTCCCCCTTACAATGAGCAGTTCTTC,CASSIPPYNEQFF
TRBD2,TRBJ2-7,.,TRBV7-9,TGTGCCAGCAGCCATCCCGCGCGGGGGAGACACGAGCAGTACTTC,CASSHPARGRHEQYF
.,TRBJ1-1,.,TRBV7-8,TGTGCCAGCAGCTTAGCGCGGAAACGGCGCATTGAAGCTTTCTTT,CASSLARKRRIEAFF
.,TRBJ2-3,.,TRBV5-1,TGCGCCAGCAGCTTGGATCCAGCTAGTTTTTGGGTAGATACGCAGTATTTT,CASSLDPASFWVDTQYF
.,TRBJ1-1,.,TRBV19,TGTGCCAGCGCGCAGGGTATCACTGAAGCTTTCTTT,CASAQGITEAFF
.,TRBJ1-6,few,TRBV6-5,TGTGCCAGCAGTATACGTGGGGGGTTGAATTCACCCCTCCACTTT,CASSIRGGLNSPLHF
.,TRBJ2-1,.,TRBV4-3,TGCGCCAGCAGCCAAGAAAGGGATTTTCAGGGAGGCGATGAGCAGTTCTTC,CASSQERDFQGGDEQFF
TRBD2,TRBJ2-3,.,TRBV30,TGTGCCTGGAGGCTCGGGAGGGGCTGGGGAGATACGCAGTATTTT,CAWRLGRGWGDTQYF
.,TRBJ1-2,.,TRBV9,TGTGCCAGCAGCAACAGGCTCTATGGCTACACCTTC,CASSNRLYGYTF
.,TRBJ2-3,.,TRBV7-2,TGTGCCAGCAGCTCCATGGGGGGAGATACGCAGTATTTT,CASSSMGGDTQYF
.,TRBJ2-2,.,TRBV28,TGTGCCAGCAGCTTATCCGAGGCGAACACCGGGGAGCTGTTTTTT,CASSLSEANTGELFF
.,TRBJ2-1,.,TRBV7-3,TGTGCCAGCAGCTTAAAGGCTGTGGGGGGTGAGCAGTTCTTC,CASSLKAVGGEQFF
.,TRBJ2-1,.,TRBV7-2,TGTGCCAGCAGCTCCAGAACAGGGTTTGTCCGCTCCTACAATGAGCAGTTCTTC,CASSSRTGFVRSYNEQFF